This TCR beta chain comes out of a study of type 1 regulatory T cells. TCRdb ran MiXCR on the reads and lists one entry per CDR3 protein. The profile covers 4,500 to 7,500 distinct CDR3 sequences, with 27% appearing a single time and 7.5% to 8.5% taken by the ten largest. This CDR3 is 15 amino acids long. V lost 6 bases, J lost 1 base, and 7 bases stayed unmatched. This clonotype was counted many times. What it binds is not known. The clonotype originates from a human donor in good health. Specimen: cultured T cells, either the whole culture or a sorted T cell fraction (not recorded which). Subset meaning: Tr1-enriched cell product generated in vitro against host alloantigens. The chain joins TRBV12-3 or TRBV12-4 to TRBJ2-3, with TRBD1 matching 7 bases. CDR3 in DNA: TGTGCCAGCAGCTCACGGACAGGACGCACAGATACGCAGTATTTT. Translating it yields CASSSRTGRTDTQYF.